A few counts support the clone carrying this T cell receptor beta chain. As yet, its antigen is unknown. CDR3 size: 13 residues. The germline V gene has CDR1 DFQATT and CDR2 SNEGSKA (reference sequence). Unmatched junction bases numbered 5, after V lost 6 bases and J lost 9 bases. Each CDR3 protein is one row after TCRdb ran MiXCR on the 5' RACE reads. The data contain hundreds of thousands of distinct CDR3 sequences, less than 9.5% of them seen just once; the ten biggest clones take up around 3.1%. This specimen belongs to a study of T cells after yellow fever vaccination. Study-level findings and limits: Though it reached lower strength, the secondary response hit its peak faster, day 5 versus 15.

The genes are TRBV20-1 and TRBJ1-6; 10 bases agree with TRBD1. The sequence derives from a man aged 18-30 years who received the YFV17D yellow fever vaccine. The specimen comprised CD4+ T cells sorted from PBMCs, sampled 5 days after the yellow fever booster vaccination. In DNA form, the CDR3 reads TGCAGTGCCAGACAGGGGGCGAGTTCACCCCTCCACTTT. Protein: CSARQGASSPLHF.